This TCR beta chain originates from a study of shared clonotypes between healthy human individuals. Clones were read by immunoSEQ multiplex PCR, and TCRdb kept only the in-frame ones, dropping some. Of about 2 million clones in the sample, about 95% were seen once. CD45RO-negative cells were positively selected for CCR7, leaving out terminally differentiated effector memory CD45RA+ cells. General study points: With few donors, the genetic and exposure-history diversity represented was limited. For naive CD4 cells, roughly 4.6% of clonotypes were shared across a few donors. Estimated clonotype richness was generally higher in naive than memory subsets.

To note about this clone: The antigen is unknown. Other nucleotide sequences from this sample produce the same CDR3.

Germline CDR1 and CDR2: MNHNS and SASEGT. Between the trimmed V and J ends, which lost 2 bases and 7 bases, there was a span of 6 bases. CDR3 length: 11 residues. V and J are TRBV6-1 and TRBJ2-7; D is undetermined. The sequencing sample was made of naive CD8+ T cells sorted from blood. This TCR was sampled from a man between 18 and 29 years old in good health. CDR3 DNA sequence: TGTGCCAGCAGTGAATTGGGGGAGCAGTACTTC. It codes for CASSELGEQYF.